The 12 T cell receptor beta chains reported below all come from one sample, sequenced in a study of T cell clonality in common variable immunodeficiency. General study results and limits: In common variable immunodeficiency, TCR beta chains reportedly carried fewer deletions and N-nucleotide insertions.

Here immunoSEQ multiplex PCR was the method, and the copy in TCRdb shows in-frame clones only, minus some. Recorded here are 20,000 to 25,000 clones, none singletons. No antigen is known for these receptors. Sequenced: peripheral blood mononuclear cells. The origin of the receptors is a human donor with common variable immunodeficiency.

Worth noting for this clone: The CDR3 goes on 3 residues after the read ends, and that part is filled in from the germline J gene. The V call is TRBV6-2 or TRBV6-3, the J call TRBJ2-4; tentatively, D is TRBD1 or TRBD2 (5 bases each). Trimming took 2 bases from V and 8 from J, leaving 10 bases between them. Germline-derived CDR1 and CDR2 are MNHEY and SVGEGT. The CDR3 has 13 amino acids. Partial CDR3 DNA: TGTGCCAGCAGTTACCCGAGAGGGGACATT. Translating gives CASSYPRGDI. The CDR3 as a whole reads CASSYPRGDIQYF.

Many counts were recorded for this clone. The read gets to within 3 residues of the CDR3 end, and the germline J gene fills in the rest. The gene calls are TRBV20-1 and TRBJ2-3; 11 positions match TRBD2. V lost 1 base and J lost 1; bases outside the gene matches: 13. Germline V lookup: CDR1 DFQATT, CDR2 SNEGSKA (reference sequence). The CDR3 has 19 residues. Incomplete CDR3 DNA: TGCAGTGCTAGAGGTCCGTGGGCTAGCGGGAGGTCTGGCACAGATACG. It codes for CSARGPWASGRSGTDT. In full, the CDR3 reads CSARGPWASGRSGTDTQYF.

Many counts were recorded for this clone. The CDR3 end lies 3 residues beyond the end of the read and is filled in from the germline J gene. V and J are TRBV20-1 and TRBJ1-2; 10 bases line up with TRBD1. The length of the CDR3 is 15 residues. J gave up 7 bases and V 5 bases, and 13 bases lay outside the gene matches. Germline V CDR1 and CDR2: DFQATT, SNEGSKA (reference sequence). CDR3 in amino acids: CSAQRTGGGAFGYTF. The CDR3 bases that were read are TGCAGTGCTCAACGGACAGGGGGGGGAGCCTTTGGC.

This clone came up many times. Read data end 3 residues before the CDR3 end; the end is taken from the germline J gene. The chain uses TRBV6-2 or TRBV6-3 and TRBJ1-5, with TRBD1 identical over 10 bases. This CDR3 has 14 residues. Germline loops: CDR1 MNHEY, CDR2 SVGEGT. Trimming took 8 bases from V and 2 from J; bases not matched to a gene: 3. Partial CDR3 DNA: TGTGCCAGCCTGACAGGGGGCCGCAATCAGCCC. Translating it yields CASLTGGRNQP. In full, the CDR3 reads CASLTGGRNQPQHF.

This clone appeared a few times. Partial CDR3 DNA: TGCGCCAGCAGCCAAGGGACTAACTTGAATCAGCCC. It encodes CASSQGTNLNQP. The whole CDR3 sequence reads CASSQGTNLNQPQHF. The gene calls are TRBV23-1 and TRBJ1-5; possible D gene TRBD1, 5 bases. The CDR3 is cut off 3 residues early in the read; its end comes from the germline J gene. TRBV23-1 is identified as an open reading frame with a role that is uncertain. Between the trimmed V and J ends, which lost 6 bases and 4 bases, there was a span of 16 bases. The CDR3 length is 15 residues.

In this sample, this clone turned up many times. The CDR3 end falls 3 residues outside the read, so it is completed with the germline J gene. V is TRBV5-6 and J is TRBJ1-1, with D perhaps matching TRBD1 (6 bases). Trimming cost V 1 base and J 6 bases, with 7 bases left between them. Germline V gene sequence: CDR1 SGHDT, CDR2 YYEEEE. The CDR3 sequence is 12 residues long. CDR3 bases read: TGTGCCAGCAGCTTGTACAGGGCTGAA. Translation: CASSLYRAE. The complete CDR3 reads CASSLYRAEAFF.

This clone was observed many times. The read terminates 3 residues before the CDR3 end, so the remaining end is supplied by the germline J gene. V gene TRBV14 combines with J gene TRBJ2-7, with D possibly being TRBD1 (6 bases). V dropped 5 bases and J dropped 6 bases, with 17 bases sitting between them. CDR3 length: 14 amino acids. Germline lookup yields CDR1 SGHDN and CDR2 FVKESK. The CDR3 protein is CASSEKTGSIEQYF. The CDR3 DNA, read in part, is TGTGCCAGCAGCGAAAAAACAGGGTCTATCGAG.

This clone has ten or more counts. The CDR3: CASSPYGGRQETQYF. The sequenced part of the CDR3 DNA is TGCGCCAGCAGCCCCTACGGGGGGCGACAAGAGACC. The genes are TRBV4-1 and TRBJ2-5; perhaps TRBD2 as D (7 bases). The read ends 3 residues early relative to the CDR3; the germline J gene fills the gap. The CDR3 loop spans 15 amino acids. Germline V lookup: CDR1 MGHRA, CDR2 YSYEKL. The ends were cut back, 4 bases at V and 2 bases at J, with 14 bases in the middle.

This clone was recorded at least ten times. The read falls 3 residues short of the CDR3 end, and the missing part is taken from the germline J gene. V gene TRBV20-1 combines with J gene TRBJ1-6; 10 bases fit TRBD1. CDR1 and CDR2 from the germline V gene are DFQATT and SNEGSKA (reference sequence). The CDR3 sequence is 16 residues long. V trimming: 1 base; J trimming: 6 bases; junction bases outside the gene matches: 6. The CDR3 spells CSARGQGARINSPLHF. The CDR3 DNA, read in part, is TGCAGTGCTAGAGGACAGGGGGCGCGTATTAATTCACCC.

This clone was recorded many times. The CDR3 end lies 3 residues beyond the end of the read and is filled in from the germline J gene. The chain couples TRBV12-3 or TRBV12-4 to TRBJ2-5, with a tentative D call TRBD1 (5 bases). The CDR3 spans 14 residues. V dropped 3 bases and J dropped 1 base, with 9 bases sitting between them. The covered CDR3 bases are TGTGCCAGCAGTTTGTCAGGGATCCAAGAGACC. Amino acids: CASSLSGIQET. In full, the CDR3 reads CASSLSGIQETQYF.

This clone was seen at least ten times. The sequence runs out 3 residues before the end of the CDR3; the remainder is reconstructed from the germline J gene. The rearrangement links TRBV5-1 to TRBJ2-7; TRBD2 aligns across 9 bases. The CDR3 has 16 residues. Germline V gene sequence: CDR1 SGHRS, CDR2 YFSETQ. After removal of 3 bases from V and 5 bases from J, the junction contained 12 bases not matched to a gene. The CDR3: CASSSSSGTSRNEQYF. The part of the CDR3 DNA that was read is TGCGCCAGCAGCTCCAGTTCTGGGACTAGCCGCAACGAG. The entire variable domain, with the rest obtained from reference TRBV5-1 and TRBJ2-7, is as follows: KAGVTQTPRYLIKTRGQQVTLSCSPISGHRSVSWYQQTPGQGLQFLFEYFSETQRNKGNFPGRFSGRQFSNSRSEMNVSTLELGDSALYLCASSSSSGTSRNEQYFGPGTRLTVT.

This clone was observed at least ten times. The CDR3 protein is CSARDGRAGTGELFF. The covered CDR3 bases are TGCAGTGCTAGAGACGGGCGGGCTGGCACCGGGGAG. The V call is TRBV20-1, the J call TRBJ2-2; a possible D gene is TRBD2 (5 bases). The read gets to within 3 residues of the CDR3 end, and the germline J gene fills in the rest. CDR1 is DFQATT, CDR2 SNEGSKA, per germline (reference sequence). Between the trimmed V and J ends, which lost 0 bases and 4 bases, there was a span of 12 bases. This CDR3 is 15 amino acids long.